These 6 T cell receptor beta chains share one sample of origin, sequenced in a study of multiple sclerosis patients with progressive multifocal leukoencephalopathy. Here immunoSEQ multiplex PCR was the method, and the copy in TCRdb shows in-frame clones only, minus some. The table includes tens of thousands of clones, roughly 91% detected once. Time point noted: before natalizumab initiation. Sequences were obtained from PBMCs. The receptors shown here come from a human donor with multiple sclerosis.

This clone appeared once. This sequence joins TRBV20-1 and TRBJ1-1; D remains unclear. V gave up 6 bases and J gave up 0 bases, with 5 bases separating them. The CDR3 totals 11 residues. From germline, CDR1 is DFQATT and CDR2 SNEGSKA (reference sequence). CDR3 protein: CSAEMNTEAFF. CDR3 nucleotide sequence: TGCAGTGCGGAGATGAACACTGAAGCTTTCTTT.

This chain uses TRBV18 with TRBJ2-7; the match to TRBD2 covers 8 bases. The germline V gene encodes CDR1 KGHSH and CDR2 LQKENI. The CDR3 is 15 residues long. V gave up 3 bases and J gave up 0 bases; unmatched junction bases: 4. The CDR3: CASSPRRGASYEQYF. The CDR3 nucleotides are TGTGCCAGCTCACCGAGGCGGGGGGCCTCCTACGAGCAGTACTTC.

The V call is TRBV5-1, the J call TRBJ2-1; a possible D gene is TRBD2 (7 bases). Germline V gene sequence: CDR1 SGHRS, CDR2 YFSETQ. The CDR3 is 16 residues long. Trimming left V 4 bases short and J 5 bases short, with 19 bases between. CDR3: CASSPNPGGLNNEQFF. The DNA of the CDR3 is TGCGCCAGCAGCCCTAACCCGGGGGGCCTTAACAATGAGCAGTTCTTC.

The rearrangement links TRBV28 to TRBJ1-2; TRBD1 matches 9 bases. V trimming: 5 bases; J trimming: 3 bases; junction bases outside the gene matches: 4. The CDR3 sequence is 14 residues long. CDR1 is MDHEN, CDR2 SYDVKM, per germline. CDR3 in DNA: TGTGCCAGCAGTGGACAGGGGCAGGACTATGGCTACACCTTC. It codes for CASSGQGQDYGYTF.

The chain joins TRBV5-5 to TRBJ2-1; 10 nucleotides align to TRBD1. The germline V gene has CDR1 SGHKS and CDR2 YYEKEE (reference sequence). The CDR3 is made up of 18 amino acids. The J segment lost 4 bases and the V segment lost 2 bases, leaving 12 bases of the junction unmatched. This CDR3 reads CASSFLGTTGGLYNEQFF. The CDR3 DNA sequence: TGTGCCAGCAGCTTTCTCGGTACGACAGGGGGCCTTTACAATGAGCAGTTCTTC.

The CDR3: CASSYRVQETQYF. CDR3 bases: TGTGCCAGCAGCTACAGGGTCCAAGAGACCCAGTACTTC. The V call is TRBV7-2, the J call TRBJ2-5, with a possible D match to TRBD1 (6 bases). The CDR3 contains 13 residues. With 4 bases removed from V and 1 base from J, the gap between germline ends came to 7 bases. Germline-derived CDR1 and CDR2 are SGHTA and FQGNSA.